This paragraph covers one TCR beta chain sequence. Its target is not known. The source of the sample is a study of beta chain features in type 1 diabetes. Study conclusions and caveats: The VDJ junctions of type 1 diabetes patients carried fewer insertions and more deletions.

Staining for CD45RO/CCR7/CD25/CD127/CD95/CD27 allowed sorting of CD4+ naive, central memory, regulatory and stem cell-like memory cells. Purity exceeding 98% was reached by all sorted populations. The sequenced template was cDNA made from the entire isolated RNA. TCRdb's copy holds only in-frame clones and misses some; the assay was immunoSEQ multiplex PCR. Here the sample spans over 350,000 clones, over 13% being singletons. Germline assignment: CDR1 SGHTA and CDR2 FQGNSA. The CDR3 sequence is 13 residues long. After removal of 6 bases from V and 4 bases from J, the junction contained 2 bases not matched to a gene.

Sequences were obtained from naive CD4+ T cells from blood. This chain joins TRBV7-2 and TRBJ2-7, with TRBD1 matching 11 bases. This TCR was sampled from a woman between 18 and 29 years old in good health. The CDR3 here is CASRGTGGYEQYF. The DNA of the CDR3 is TGTGCCAGCAGAGGGACAGGGGGGTACGAGCAGTACTTC. The whole variable domain, filled in from reference TRBV7-2 and TRBJ2-7, reads GAGVSQSPSNKVTEKGKDVELRCDPISGHTALYWYRQSLGQGLEFLIYFQGNSAPDKSGLPSDRFSAERTGGSVSTLTIQRTQQEDSAVYLCASRGTGGYEQYFGPGTRLTVT.